This T cell receptor (beta chain) was sequenced in a study of memory CD4+ T cells and cytomegalovirus serostatus. Broader study findings: Each of 67 CMV-associated TCRbeta sequences occurred in one to five individuals.

This clone has just one count. Its antigen is as yet unknown. In the original analysis: Out-of-frame sequences were removed, leaving 2,204,828 distinct TCRbeta sequences. Sequencing used immunoSEQ multiplex PCR; TCRdb keeps in-frame clones, though not all of them. V and J calls plus clone size are reproduced from that table; the DNA served to infer D and trimming. This table holds 50,000 to 75,000 clones, approximately 78% found once. The sort gate was single viable CD3+CD4+CD8-CD45RO+ cells for memory CD4+ T cells. The ends were cut back, 3 bases at V and 6 bases at J, with 6 bases in the middle. The germline V gene has CDR1 SGHVS and CDR2 FQNEAQ. This CDR3 region has 12 residues.

Sequenced: memory CD4+ T cells from blood. The gene calls are TRBV7-8 and TRBJ1-5, with D unclear. The TCR was taken from an adult in good health and CMV-seronegative. The CDR3 sequence: CASSFSSQPQHF. The CDR3 DNA reads as TGTGCCAGCAGCTTTTCCAGTCAGCCCCAGCATTTT.